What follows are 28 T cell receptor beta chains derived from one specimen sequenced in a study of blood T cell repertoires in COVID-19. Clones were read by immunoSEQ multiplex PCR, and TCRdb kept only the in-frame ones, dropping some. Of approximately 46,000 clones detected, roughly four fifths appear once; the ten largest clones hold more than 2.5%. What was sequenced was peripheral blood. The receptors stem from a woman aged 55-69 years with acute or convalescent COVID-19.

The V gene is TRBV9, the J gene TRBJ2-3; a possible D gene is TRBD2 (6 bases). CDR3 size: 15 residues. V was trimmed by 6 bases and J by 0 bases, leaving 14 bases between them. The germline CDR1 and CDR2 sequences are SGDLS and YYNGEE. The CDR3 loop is CASNPGDTSTDTQYF. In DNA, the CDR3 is TGTGCCAGCAACCCGGGGGATACTAGCACAGATACGCAGTATTTT.

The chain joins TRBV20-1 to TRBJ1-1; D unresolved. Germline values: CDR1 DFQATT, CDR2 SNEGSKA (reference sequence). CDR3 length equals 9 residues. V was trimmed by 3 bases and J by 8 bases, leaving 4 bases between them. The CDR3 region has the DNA TGCAGTGCTAGGGAGGAAGCTTTCTTT. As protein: CSAREEAFF.

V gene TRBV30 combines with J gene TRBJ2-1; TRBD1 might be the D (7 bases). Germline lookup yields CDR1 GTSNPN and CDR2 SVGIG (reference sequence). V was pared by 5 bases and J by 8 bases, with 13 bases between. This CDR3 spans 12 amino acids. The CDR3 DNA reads TGTGCCTGGGCACAGGGGAGGCATGAGCAGTTCTTC. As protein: CAWAQGRHEQFF.

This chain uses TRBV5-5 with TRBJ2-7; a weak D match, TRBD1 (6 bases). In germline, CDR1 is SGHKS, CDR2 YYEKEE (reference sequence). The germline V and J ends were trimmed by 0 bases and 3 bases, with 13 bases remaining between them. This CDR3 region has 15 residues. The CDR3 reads CASSLAGRGFYEQYF. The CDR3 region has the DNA TGTGCCAGCAGCTTGGCCGGTAGGGGGTTCTACGAGCAGTACTTC.

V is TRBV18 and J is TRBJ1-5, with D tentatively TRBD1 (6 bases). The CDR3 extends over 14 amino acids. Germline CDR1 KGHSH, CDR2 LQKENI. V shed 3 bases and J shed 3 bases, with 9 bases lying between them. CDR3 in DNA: TGTGCCAGCTCACCGGGACAAGCCAATCAGCCCCAGCATTTT. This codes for CASSPGQANQPQHF.

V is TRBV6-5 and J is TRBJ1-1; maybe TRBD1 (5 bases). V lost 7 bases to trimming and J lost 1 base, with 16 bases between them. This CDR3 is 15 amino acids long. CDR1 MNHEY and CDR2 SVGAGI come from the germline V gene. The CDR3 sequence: CASTLGGFGNTEAFF. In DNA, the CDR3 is TGTGCCAGCACCCTCGGGGGGTTTGGGAACACTGAAGCTTTCTTT.

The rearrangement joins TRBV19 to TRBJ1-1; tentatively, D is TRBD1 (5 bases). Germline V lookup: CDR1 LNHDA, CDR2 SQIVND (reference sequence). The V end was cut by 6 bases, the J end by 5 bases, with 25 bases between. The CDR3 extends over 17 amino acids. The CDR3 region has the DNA TGTGCCAGTAGCCCTCGGGGGAGTCTGGGACGATCGACTGAAGCTTTCTTT. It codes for CASSPRGSLGRSTEAFF.

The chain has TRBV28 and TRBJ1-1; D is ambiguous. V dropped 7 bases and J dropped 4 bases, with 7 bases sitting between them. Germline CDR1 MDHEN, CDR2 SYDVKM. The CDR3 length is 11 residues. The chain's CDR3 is CASTTITEAFF. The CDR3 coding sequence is TGTGCCAGCACCACAATCACTGAAGCTTTCTTT.

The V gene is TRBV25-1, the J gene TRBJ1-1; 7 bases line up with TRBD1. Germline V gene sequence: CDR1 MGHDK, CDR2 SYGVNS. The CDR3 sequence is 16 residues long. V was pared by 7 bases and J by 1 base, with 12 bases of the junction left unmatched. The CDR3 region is CASTITGDMRNTEAFF. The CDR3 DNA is TGTGCCAGCACTATCACAGGGGACATGCGGAACACTGAAGCTTTCTTT.

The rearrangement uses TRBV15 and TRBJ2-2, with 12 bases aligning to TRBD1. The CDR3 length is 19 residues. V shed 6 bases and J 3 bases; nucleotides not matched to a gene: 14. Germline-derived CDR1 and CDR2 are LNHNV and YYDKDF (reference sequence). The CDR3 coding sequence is TGTGCCACCAGACACGATCGTGGGACAGGGGGCGGGTACACCGGGGAGCTGTTTTTT. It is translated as CATRHDRGTGGGYTGELFF.

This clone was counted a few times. The CDR3 region is CASSLDRGNEKLFF. The CDR3 nucleotides read TGTGCCAGCAGCCTAGACAGGGGTAATGAAAAACTGTTTTTT. The rearrangement uses TRBV4-2 and TRBJ1-4, with 8 positions matching TRBD1. The CDR3 runs 14 residues. The V and J ends lost 4 bases and 4 bases, in that order; junction bases with no gene match: 2. In germline, CDR1 is LGHNA, CDR2 YNFKEQ.

CDR3 DNA sequence: TGCGCCAGCAGCTTGGAGGGGCGAAATTCACCCCTCCACTTT. Its protein is CASSLEGRNSPLHF. V is TRBV5-1 and J is TRBJ1-6; tentative D call: TRBD1 (5 bases). Trimming left V 0 bases short and J 7 bases short, with 8 bases between. The CDR3 is 14 amino acids. Germline V gives CDR1 SGHRS, CDR2 YFSETQ.

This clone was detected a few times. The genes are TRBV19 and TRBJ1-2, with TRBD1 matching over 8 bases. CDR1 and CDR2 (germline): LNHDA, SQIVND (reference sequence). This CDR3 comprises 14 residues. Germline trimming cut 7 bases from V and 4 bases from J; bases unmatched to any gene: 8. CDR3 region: CASIGQGGLYGYTF. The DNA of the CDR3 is TGTGCCAGTATAGGACAGGGTGGGCTCTATGGCTACACCTTC.

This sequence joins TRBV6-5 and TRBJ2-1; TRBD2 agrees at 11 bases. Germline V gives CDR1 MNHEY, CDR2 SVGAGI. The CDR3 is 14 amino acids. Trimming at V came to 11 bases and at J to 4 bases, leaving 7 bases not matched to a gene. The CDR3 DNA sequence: TGTGCCGGCCAACTAGCGGGGGTTTACAATGAGCAGTTCTTC. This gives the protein CAGQLAGVYNEQFF.

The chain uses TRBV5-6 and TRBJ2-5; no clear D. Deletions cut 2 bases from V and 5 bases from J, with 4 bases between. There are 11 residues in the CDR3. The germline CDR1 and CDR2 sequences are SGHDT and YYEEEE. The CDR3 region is CASSFLETQYF. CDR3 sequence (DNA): TGTGCCAGCAGCTTCCTTGAGACCCAGTACTTC.

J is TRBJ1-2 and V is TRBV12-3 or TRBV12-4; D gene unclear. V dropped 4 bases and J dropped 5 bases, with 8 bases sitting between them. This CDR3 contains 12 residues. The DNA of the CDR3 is TGTGCCAGCAGTTCCCACAGATATGGCTACACCTTC. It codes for CASSSHRYGYTF.

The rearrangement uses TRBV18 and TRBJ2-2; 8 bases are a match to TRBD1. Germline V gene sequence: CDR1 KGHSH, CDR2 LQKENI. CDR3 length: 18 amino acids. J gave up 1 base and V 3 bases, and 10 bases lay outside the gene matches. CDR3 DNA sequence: TGTGCCAGCTCACCTTTCCTCCCCGGGACAGGGAACACCGGGGAGCTGTTTTTT. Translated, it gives CASSPFLPGTGNTGELFF.

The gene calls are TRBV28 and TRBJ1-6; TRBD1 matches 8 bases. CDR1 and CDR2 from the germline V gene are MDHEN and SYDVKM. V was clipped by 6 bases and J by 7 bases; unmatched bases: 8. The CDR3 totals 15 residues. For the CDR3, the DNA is TGTGCCAGCAGCCCGCGACAGGGGTTAAATTCACCCCTCCACTTT. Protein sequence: CASSPRQGLNSPLHF.

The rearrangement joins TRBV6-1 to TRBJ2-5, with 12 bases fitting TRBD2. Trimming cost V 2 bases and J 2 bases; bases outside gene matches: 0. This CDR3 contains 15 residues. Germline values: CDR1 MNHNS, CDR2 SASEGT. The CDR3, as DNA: TGTGCCAGCAGTGAACTAGCGGGAGGGCAAGAGACCCAGTACTTC. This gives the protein CASSELAGGQETQYF.

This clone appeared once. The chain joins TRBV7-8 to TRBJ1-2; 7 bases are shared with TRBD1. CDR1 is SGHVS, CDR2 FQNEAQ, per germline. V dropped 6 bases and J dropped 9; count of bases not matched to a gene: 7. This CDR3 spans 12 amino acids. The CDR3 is CASSLTGDRYTF. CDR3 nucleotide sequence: TGTGCCAGCAGTCTCACAGGGGATCGCTACACCTTC.

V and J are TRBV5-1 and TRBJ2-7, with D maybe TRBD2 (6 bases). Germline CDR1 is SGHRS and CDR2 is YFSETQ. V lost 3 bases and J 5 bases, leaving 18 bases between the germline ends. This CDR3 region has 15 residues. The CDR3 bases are TGCGCCAGCAGCTCCGGGGCGGGGTCCGTCAACGAGCAGTACTTC. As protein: CASSSGAGSVNEQYF.

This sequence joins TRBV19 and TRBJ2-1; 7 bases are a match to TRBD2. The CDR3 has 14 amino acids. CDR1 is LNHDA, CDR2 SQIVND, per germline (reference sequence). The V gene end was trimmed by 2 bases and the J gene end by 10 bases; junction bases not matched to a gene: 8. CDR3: CASSIIQATSEQFF. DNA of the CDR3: TGTGCCAGTAGTATAATACAAGCGACTAGCGAGCAGTTCTTC.

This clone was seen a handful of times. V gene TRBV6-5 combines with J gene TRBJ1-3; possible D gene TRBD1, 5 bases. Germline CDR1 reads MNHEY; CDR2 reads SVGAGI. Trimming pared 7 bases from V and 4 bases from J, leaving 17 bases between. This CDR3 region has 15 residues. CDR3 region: CASILNGGDGNTIYF. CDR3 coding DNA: TGTGCCAGCATCCTGAATGGAGGGGACGGAAACACCATATATTTT.

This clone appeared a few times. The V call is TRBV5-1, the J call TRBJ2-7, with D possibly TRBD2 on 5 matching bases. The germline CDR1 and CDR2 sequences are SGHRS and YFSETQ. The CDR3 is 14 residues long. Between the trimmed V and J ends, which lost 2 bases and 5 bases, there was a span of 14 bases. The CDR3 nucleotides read TGCGCCAGCAGCTTTGGAGGAACGGGAAACGAGCAGTACTTC. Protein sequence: CASSFGGTGNEQYF.

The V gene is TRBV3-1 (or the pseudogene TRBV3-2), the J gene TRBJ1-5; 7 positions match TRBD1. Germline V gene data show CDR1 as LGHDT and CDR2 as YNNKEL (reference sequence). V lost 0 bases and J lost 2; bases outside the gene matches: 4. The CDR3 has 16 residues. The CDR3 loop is CASSQDPTGRNQPQHF. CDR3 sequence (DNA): TGTGCCAGCAGCCAAGATCCGACAGGGCGCAATCAGCCCCAGCATTTT.

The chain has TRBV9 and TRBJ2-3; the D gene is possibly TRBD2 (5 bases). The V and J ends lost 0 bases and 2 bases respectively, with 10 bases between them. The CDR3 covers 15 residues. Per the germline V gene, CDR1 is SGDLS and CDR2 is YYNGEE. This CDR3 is CASSVAPGDTDTQYF. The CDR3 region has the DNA TGTGCCAGCAGCGTAGCGCCCGGGGACACAGATACGCAGTATTTT. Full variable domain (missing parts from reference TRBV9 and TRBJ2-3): DSGVTQTPKHLITATGQRVTLRCSPRSGDLSVYWYQQSLDQGLQFLIQYYNGEERAKGNILERFSAQQFPDLHSELNLSSLELGDSALYFCASSVAPGDTDTQYFGPGTRLTVL.

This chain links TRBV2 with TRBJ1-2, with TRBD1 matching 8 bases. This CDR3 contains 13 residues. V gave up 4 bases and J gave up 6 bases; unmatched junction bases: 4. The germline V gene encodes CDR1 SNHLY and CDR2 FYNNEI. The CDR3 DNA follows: TGTGCCAGCAGTGGCCGGACAGGGAATGGCTACACCTTC. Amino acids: CASSGRTGNGYTF.

CDR3 DNA sequence: TGTGCCAGCAGTGAATTGGCCACTTCGAGGTCACCCCTCCACTTT. This sequence encodes CASSELATSRSPLHF. This chain connects TRBV25-1 to TRBJ1-6; D not resolved. The CDR3 sequence is 15 residues long. Per the germline V gene, CDR1 is MGHDK and CDR2 is SYGVNS. V lost 1 base and J 10 bases, leaving 14 bases between the germline ends.